Shown below are 11 T cell receptor beta chains from a single sample sequenced in a study of blood T cell repertoires in COVID-19. Libraries were prepared by immunoSEQ multiplex PCR; TCRdb keeps only in-frame clonotypes and omits some of them. The table shows a few hundred thousand clones, with 70% to 90% occurring only once. Sequencing used PBMCs or T cells enriched from blood (not recorded which). Receptor source: a middle-aged man who had recovered from COVID-19.

The V call is TRBV3-1 (or the pseudogene TRBV3-2), the J call TRBJ1-1; no clear D. Deletions cut 4 bases from V and 0 bases from J, with 6 bases between. The germline V gene encodes CDR1 LGHDT and CDR2 YNNKEL (reference sequence). The CDR3 has 13 amino acids. CDR3 coding DNA: TGTGCCAGCAGCCGGACTTTGAACACTGAAGCTTTCTTT. Translated: CASSRTLNTEAFF.

The chain employs TRBV28 and TRBJ1-3, with no clear D. The CDR3 runs 16 residues. V was shortened by 2 bases and J by 1 base, with 12 bases between the two germline ends. Germline CDR1 reads MDHEN; CDR2 reads SYDVKM. CDR3 nucleotide sequence: TGTGCCAGCAGTTTAGATGGGAGGACTTCTGGAAACACCATATATTTT. Translated: CASSLDGRTSGNTIYF.

The sample holds a few counts of this clone. The chain employs TRBV15 and TRBJ2-7, with D maybe TRBD2 (5 bases). This CDR3 is 11 amino acids long. The germline gives CDR1 LNHNV, CDR2 YYDKDF (reference sequence). Between the trimmed V and J ends, which lost 5 bases and 7 bases, there was a span of 9 bases. CDR3 sequence (DNA): TGTGCCACCAGCGGAACGGGGGAGCAGTACTTC. Amino acid sequence: CATSGTGEQYF. Complete variable domain (other parts from reference TRBV15 and TRBJ2-7): DAMVIQNPRYQVTQFGKPVTLSCSQTLNHNVMYWYQQKSSQAPKLLFHYYDKDFNNEADTPDNFQSRRPNTSFCFLDIRSPGLGDTAMYLCATSGTGEQYFGPGTRLTVT.

V is TRBV11-2 and J is TRBJ1-2, with D possibly matching TRBD1 (6 bases). Trimming pared 4 bases from V and 8 bases from J, leaving 11 bases between. The CDR3 has 12 residues. The germline gives CDR1 SGHAT, CDR2 FQNNGV. CDR3 coding DNA: TGTGCCAGCAGCTCAGGGGTAGGCGGCTACACCTTC. Encoded protein: CASSSGVGGYTF.

This clone was observed a handful of times. CDR3 in amino acids: CASSSYRGRVNTEAFF. The CDR3 DNA sequence: TGTGCCAGCAGTTCCTACAGGGGGCGAGTGAACACTGAAGCTTTCTTT. This chain links TRBV6-5 with TRBJ1-1; 9 bases fit TRBD1. Germline CDR1 and CDR2: MNHEY and SVGAGI. Trimming cost V 4 bases and J 0 bases; bases outside gene matches: 6. The CDR3 covers 16 residues.

V gene TRBV5-1 combines with J gene TRBJ2-1; 12 nucleotides line up with TRBD2. In germline, CDR1 is SGHRS, CDR2 YFSETQ. The CDR3 is 18 residues long. V shed 0 bases, J shed 4 bases, and the junction held 8 bases outside the gene matches. For the CDR3, the DNA is TGCGCCAGCAGCTTGGCTCTAGCGGGAGGGACTATATACAATGAGCAGTTCTTC. This gives the protein CASSLALAGGTIYNEQFF.

This rearrangement joins TRBV14 to TRBJ1-1, with unresolved D. The CDR3 covers 14 residues. Germline CDR1 and CDR2: SGHDN and FVKESK. Trimming took off 9 bases at V and 5 bases at J, with 19 bases between the two ends. The chain's CDR3 is CASRLGGAATEAFF. CDR3 coding DNA: TGTGCCAGTCGCCTAGGAGGTGCGGCAACTGAAGCTTTCTTT.

The chain carries TRBV5-6 and TRBJ2-3; 7 bases line up with TRBD2. J was trimmed by 3 bases and V by 2 bases; bases with no gene match: 6. The germline CDR1 and CDR2 sequences are SGHDT and YYEEEE. The CDR3 is 15 amino acids. The DNA for the CDR3 is TGTGCCAGCAGCTTTGGACTAGTGTTGACAGATACGCAGTATTTT. Its protein is CASSFGLVLTDTQYF.

The V and J genes are TRBV11-1 and TRBJ2-1; 7 nucleotides line up with TRBD2. V lost 1 base and J lost 7; bases outside the gene matches: 7. The CDR3 extends over 15 amino acids. The germline CDR1 and CDR2 sequences are SGHAT and FQDESV (reference sequence). DNA of the CDR3: TGTGCCAGCAGCTTAGGGGGAGGGGTTGGGAATGAGCAGTTCTTC. Translated, it gives CASSLGGGVGNEQFF.

The CDR3 DNA follows: TGTGCCAGCAGTTTAACAGGCCGCGAGCAGTACTTC. Translation: CASSLTGREQYF. The chain has TRBV28 and TRBJ2-7; a weak D match, TRBD1 (5 bases). V lost 2 bases and J 6 bases, leaving 8 bases between the germline ends. The CDR3 extends over 12 amino acids. CDR1 and CDR2 from the germline V gene are MDHEN and SYDVKM.

This clone was recorded a few times. This chain links TRBV19 with TRBJ1-5; 9 bases align to TRBD1. CDR1 is LNHDA, CDR2 SQIVND, per germline (reference sequence). The CDR3 contains 17 residues. The J segment lost 1 base and the V segment lost 1 base, leaving 5 bases of the junction unmatched. CDR3 region: CASSIVGGQGSNQPQHF. CDR3 nucleotide sequence: TGTGCCAGTAGTATAGTCGGGGGACAGGGCAGCAATCAGCCCCAGCATTTT. The full variable domain, with the rest looked up from reference TRBV19 and TRBJ1-5, is DGGITQSPKYLFRKEGQNVTLSCEQNLNHDAMYWYRQDPGQGLRLIYYSQIVNDFQKGDIAEGYSVSREKKESFPLTVTSAQKNPTAFYLCASSIVGGQGSNQPQHFGDGTRLSIL.